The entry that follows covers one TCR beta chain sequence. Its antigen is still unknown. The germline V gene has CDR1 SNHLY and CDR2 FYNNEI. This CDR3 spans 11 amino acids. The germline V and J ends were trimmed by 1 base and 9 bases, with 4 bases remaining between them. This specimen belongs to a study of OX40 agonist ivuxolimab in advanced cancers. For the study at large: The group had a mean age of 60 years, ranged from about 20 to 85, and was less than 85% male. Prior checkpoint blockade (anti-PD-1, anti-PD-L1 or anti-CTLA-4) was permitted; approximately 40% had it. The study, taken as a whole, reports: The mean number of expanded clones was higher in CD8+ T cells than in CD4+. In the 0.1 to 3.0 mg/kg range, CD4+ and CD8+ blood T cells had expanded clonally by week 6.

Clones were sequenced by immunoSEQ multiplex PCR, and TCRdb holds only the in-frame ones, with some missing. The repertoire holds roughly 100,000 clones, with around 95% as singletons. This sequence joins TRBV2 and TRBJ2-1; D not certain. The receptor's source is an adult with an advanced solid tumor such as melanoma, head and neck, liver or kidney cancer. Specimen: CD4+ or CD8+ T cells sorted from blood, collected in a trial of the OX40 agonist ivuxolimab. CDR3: CASSEGGEQFF. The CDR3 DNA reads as TGTGCCAGCAGTGAAGGGGGTGAGCAGTTCTTC.